This T cell receptor (beta chain) was sequenced in a study of T cell repertoires in cytomegalovirus infection. Looking at the study overall: CMV epitopes that were recently identified and HLA-C-restricted were used alongside well-studied HLA-B-restricted ones. Through public TCR beta signatures, both CMV infection and matching HLA type were indicated.

In the case of this clonotype: What it recognizes is unknown.

TCRdb independently ran MiXCR on the reads; one entry per CDR3 protein. The sample holds 200,000 or so distinct CDR3 sequences, 35% to 45% seen once. CDR1 DFQATT and CDR2 SNEGSKA come from the germline V gene (reference sequence). This CDR3 comprises 15 residues. V lost 2 bases, J lost 0 bases, and 5 bases stayed unmatched. Study findings and constraints: Carriage of CMV together with the relevant HLA was identifiable through cumulative public TCR beta family frequency. CMV-specific HLA-C-restricted TCR beta clonotypes dominated the ex vivo response.

The chain combines TRBV20-1 with TRBJ1-1; 8 bases are a match to TRBD1. This TCR was sampled from a human donor in good health (CMV status not recorded). Some clones in this sample may be carry-over from other donors' samples. Sequenced here: CD8+ T cells from cultured PBMCs, sampled from culture after CMV antigen stimulation. DNA for the CDR3: TGCAGTGCTAGACTCCTGGACAGGGTGAACACTGAAGCTTTCTTT. Its protein product is CSARLLDRVNTEAFF.